A selection of T cell receptor beta chains follows, all from one sample in a study of T cell responses to AZD1222 COVID-19 vaccine. TCRdb keeps only in-frame clones here, not all; method: immunoSEQ multiplex PCR. There are 140,000 to 150,000 clones in the sample; approximately 90% occur only once, and around 3.5% lies in the top ten. Here the sequenced sample was peripheral blood, taken 28 days after the second AZD1222 dose. The receptors were gathered from an adult who received the AZD1222 COVID-19 vaccine. Both conserved end residues are part of each CDR3. The order of the fields is clone size, J gene, D gene, V gene, CDR3 DNA, CDR3 protein. D genes are given only for firm matches. Expanded clones get a size class; other rows say once, few or many, or leave the size out.

>NA|TRBJ2-2|NA|TRBV6-5
TGTGCCAGCAGTTTCGACGAAGCAGGGGCCGGGGAGCTGTTTTTT
CASSFDEAGAGELFF
>few|TRBJ1-1|NA|TRBV7-3
TGTGCCAGCAGCTTAACACTGAACACTGAAGCTTTCTTT
CASSLTLNTEAFF
>NA|TRBJ2-5|NA|TRBV5-1
TGCGCCAGCAGCCCACAAGGGGAGACCCAGTACTTC
CASSPQGETQYF
>NA|TRBJ1-1|NA|TRBV27
TGTGCCAGCAGTTTAGATTACGTTTCCACTGAAGCTTTCTTT
CASSLDYVSTEAFF
>NA|TRBJ2-1|TRBD1|TRBV27
TGTGCCAGCAGTTGGACAGGGCGGTTAGGCAATGAGCAGTTCTTC
CASSWTGRLGNEQFF
>once|TRBJ2-7|TRBD2|TRBV6-2/TRBV6-3
TGTGCCAGCAGTTACCTTCTAGCGGGAGGGCCCTACGAGCAGTACTTC
CASSYLLAGGPYEQYF
>NA|TRBJ2-7|TRBD2|TRBV25-1
TGTGCCAGCATGCCGGGGGGGAGAGAGCAGTACTTC
CASMPGGREQYF
>NA|TRBJ2-1|NA|TRBV7-2
TGTGCCAGCACCCGGAGCTTCTTCTTGGGACCACAGGACAATGAGCAGTTCTTC
CASTRSFFLGPQDNEQFF
>NA|TRBJ2-7|TRBD1|TRBV5-1
TGCGCCAGCAGGAGGACAGGGGGCCCCAGCTCCTACGAGCAGTACTTC
CASRRTGGPSSYEQYF
>NA|TRBJ2-7|TRBD2|TRBV5-6
TGTGCCAGCAGCCCGGGGGGGGCCTCCTACGAGCAGTACTTC
CASSPGGASYEQYF
>NA|TRBJ1-2|NA|TRBV28
TGTGCCAGCAGCATGAGGTTTAAGGAGGCTCACTATGGCTACACCTTC
CASSMRFKEAHYGYTF
>NA|TRBJ2-1|NA|TRBV11-2
TGTGCCAGCAGCTTATCAACTCTCTCCTACAATGAGCAGTTCTTC
CASSLSTLSYNEQFF
>NA|TRBJ1-4|NA|TRBV5-1
TGCGCCAGCAGCTTGGGGGGACATGCAACTAATGAAAAACTGTTTTTT
CASSLGGHATNEKLFF
>NA|TRBJ2-4|TRBD1|TRBV7-2
TGTGCCAGCAGCTTGGACAGGGGGGCAAACATTCAGTACTTC
CASSLDRGANIQYF
>NA|TRBJ1-2|NA|TRBV20-1
TGCAGTGCTAGTCTCGGGGAGTTCTATGGCTACACCTTC
CSASLGEFYGYTF
>NA|TRBJ2-3|NA|TRBV18
TGTGCCAGCTCACGACGTCAGGGAGGCGACACAGATACGCAGTATTTT
CASSRRQGGDTDTQYF
>NA|TRBJ2-6|NA|TRBV11-2
TGTGCCAGCAGCTTATCGGACGCTGGGGCCAACGTCCTGACTTTC
CASSLSDAGANVLTF
>NA|TRBJ1-2|TRBD1|TRBV2
TGTGCCAACTACGGGACAGGGCAGTTGATCTACACCTTC
CANYGTGQLIYTF
>NA|TRBJ1-2|NA|TRBV7-2
TGTGCCAGCAGCTTAGATGGACAGCTCACCTATGGCTACACCTTC
CASSLDGQLTYGYTF
>NA|TRBJ1-1|TRBD1|TRBV6-5
TGTGCCAGCAGTCTGACAGGGGTAAACACTGAAGCTTTCTTT
CASSLTGVNTEAFF
>NA|TRBJ2-2|NA|TRBV5-4
TGTGCCAGCAGCCGAGTCTCCCATAACGGGGAGCTGTTTTTT
CASSRVSHNGELFF
>NA|TRBJ2-1|NA|TRBV19
TGTGCCAGTTCGGCTCAGAGCTCCTACAATGAGCAGTTCTTC
CASSAQSSYNEQFF
>NA|TRBJ1-1|TRBD1|TRBV6-5
TGTGCCAGCAGTAGGGACAGGGCGAACACTGAAGCTTTCTTT
CASSRDRANTEAFF
>NA|TRBJ1-2|NA|TRBV9
TGTGCCAGCAGCTCCCGAGGGGGGGCTCGCTACACCTTC
CASSSRGGARYTF
>NA|TRBJ2-3|NA|TRBV10-3
TGTGCCATCAGTGGTTACGGCGGGACAAGCACAGATACGCAGTATTTT
CAISGYGGTSTDTQYF
>NA|TRBJ1-1|TRBD1|TRBV28
TGTGCCAGCATCCCCGGACAGGGCACTGAAGCTTTCTTT
CASIPGQGTEAFF
>NA|TRBJ1-2|NA|TRBV3-1/TRBV3-2
TGTGCCAGCAGCCAAGAGGTTGGCAGACGCTATGGCTACACCTTC
CASSQEVGRRYGYTF
>NA|TRBJ1-3|NA|TRBV19
TGTGCCAGTAGTGACAGACCCTCTTCTGGAAACACCATATATTTT
CASSDRPSSGNTIYF
>NA|TRBJ2-7|TRBD1|TRBV3-1/TRBV3-2
TGTGCCAGCAGCGGGACAGGTCTATACTACGAGCAGTACTTC
CASSGTGLYYEQYF
>NA|TRBJ2-1|NA|TRBV5-1
TGCGCCAGCAGCTTGGGACAGGCGACTGAAAAGCAGTTCTTC
CASSLGQATEKQFF
>NA|TRBJ1-1|NA|TRBV4-3
TGCGCCAGCAGCCAAGAGTACACCCGAAAGAACACTGAAGCTTTCTTT
CASSQEYTRKNTEAFF
>NA|TRBJ2-7|NA|TRBV6-5
TGTGCCAGCAGTTACACCAGATCCTACGAGCAGTACTTC
CASSYTRSYEQYF
>NA|TRBJ1-1|NA|TRBV6-5
TGTGCCAGCAGGGTCCGGGGAACTAACACTGAAGCTTTCTTT
CASRVRGTNTEAFF
>once|TRBJ2-1|TRBD2|TRBV7-3
TGTGCCAGCAGCTCTCGGACTAGCGGGAGCCCCCATGAGCAGTTCTTC
CASSSRTSGSPHEQFF
>NA|TRBJ1-2|NA|TRBV5-6
TGTGCCAGCAGCGATACCCCCTATGGCTACACCTTC
CASSDTPYGYTF
>few|TRBJ1-2|TRBD1|TRBV14
TGTGCCAGCAGCCAAGATCCACGACAGGGACTTCGGTATGGCTACACCTTC
CASSQDPRQGLRYGYTF
>NA|TRBJ2-1|NA|TRBV12-3/TRBV12-4
TGTGCCAGCAGTTTAGCGGAGCGGAATGAGCAGTTCTTC
CASSLAERNEQFF
>NA|TRBJ1-5|NA|TRBV24-1
TGTGCCACCAGTGATAGGTCGGATCAGCCCCAGCATTTT
CATSDRSDQPQHF
>NA|TRBJ2-5|NA|TRBV6-1
TGTGCCAGCAGTGAGCAGGTTTTTGGGGCGCGGTACCAAGAGACCCAGTACTTC
CASSEQVFGARYQETQYF
>NA|TRBJ2-5|TRBD2|TRBV5-4
TGTGCCAGCAGCTTGGGGACTAGTAAAGAGACCCAGTACTTC
CASSLGTSKETQYF
>NA|TRBJ1-2|TRBD1|TRBV5-1
TGCGCCAGCAGCTCGATGACAGGGATCGCTGGCTACACCTTC
CASSSMTGIAGYTF
>NA|TRBJ2-7|TRBD1|TRBV9
TGTGCCAGCAGCGTAGGGGACAGGAGCGAGCAGTACTTC
CASSVGDRSEQYF
>NA|TRBJ2-5|NA|TRBV7-2
TGTGCCAGCAGCCGCTCCAGCTCGGAGACCCAGTACTTC
CASSRSSSETQYF
>NA|TRBJ1-2|TRBD1|TRBV3-1/TRBV3-2
TGTGCCAGCAGCTACACCGGGACAGAGCATGGCTACACCTTC
CASSYTGTEHGYTF
>NA|TRBJ2-3|NA|TRBV6-4
TGTGCCAGCAGTGACCAAGGACTATACACAGATACGCAGTATTTT
CASSDQGLYTDTQYF
>NA|TRBJ2-5|NA|TRBV10-3
TGTGCCATCAGCGGGACTGGAGAGACCCAGTACTTC
CAISGTGETQYF
>NA|TRBJ1-2|NA|TRBV5-1
TGCGCCAGCAGCTCTGGGGACATAGCTAACTATGGCTACACCTTC
CASSSGDIANYGYTF
>NA|TRBJ1-5|NA|TRBV4-1
TGCGCCAGCAGCCAAGCGGGGCAGGGTTATCAGCCCCAGCATTTT
CASSQAGQGYQPQHF
>NA|TRBJ1-1|NA|TRBV9
TGTGCCAGCAGCGTCGACGGTCGGGACACTGAAGCTTTCTTT
CASSVDGRDTEAFF
>NA|TRBJ1-4|TRBD1|TRBV10-3
TGTGCCATCAGCCCTGACAGGGGGCACGAAAAACTGTTTTTT
CAISPDRGHEKLFF